A single sample is the source of the 32 T cell receptor beta chains below, sequenced in a study of T cells in Graves' hyperthyroidism and ophthalmopathy (dated by TCRdb to the late 2010s). Library preparation used multiplex PCR. Instrument on record: Illumina HiSeq 2000. The TCR beta CDR3 regions were amplified from RNA transcripts. The TCR CDR3 was subjected to a first round of RT-PCR using the HTBI primer set and the Qiagen OneStep RT-PCR kit. TCRdb cleaned the public reads at Q25 with fastp, built clones with MiXCR and kept in-frame beta chains. When rows share a CDR3 protein, they turn into one entry using the most common DNA and genes. This sample has hundreds of thousands of distinct CDR3 sequences in its table, and approximately 15% of those were observed once. The ten largest make up around 4% of the sample. Material for sequencing was blood. These receptors were collected from a woman between 40 and 50 years old with Graves' ophthalmopathy.

This clonotype was seen repeatedly, ten times or more. The chain is built from TRBV12-3 or TRBV12-4 and TRBJ2-5; tentatively, D is TRBD1 (5 bases). The CDR3 is made up of 14 amino acids. The V end was cut by 3 bases, the J end by 1 base, with 9 bases between. DNA for the CDR3: TGTGCCAGCAGTTTTGGGCAGGGCCAAGAGACCCAGTACTTC. Translated, it gives CASSFGQGQETQYF.

A word on this clonotype: Since a much larger clone is just one base distant, this may be a read error. The V and J genes are TRBV7-9 and TRBJ1-2, with 9 bases fitting TRBD1. V trimming: 10 bases; J trimming: 4 bases; junction bases outside the gene matches: 10. Germline V lookup: CDR1 SEHNR, CDR2 FQNEAQ (reference sequence). The CDR3 consists of 14 residues. The CDR3 sequence: CANSLGGQGYGYTF. The DNA for the CDR3 is TGTGCCAACAGTCTGGGGGGACAGGGCTATGGCTACACCTTC.

This clonotype occurred many times. V and J are TRBV6-5 and TRBJ2-7, with TRBD2 identical over 15 bases. Germline V CDR1 and CDR2: MNHEY, SVGAGI. Germline trimming cut 2 bases from V and 7 bases from J; bases unmatched to any gene: 9. This CDR3 is built from 17 residues. CDR3 protein: CASSYATGLAGGGEQYF. The DNA of the CDR3 is TGTGCCAGCAGTTACGCTACCGGACTAGCGGGAGGGGGAGAGCAGTACTTC.

V gene TRBV5-1 combines with J gene TRBJ2-7; 7 positions match TRBD1. CDR1 and CDR2 from the germline V gene are SGHRS and YFSETQ. CDR3 size: 14 residues. V trimming: 2 bases; J trimming: 5 bases; junction bases outside the gene matches: 7. The CDR3 bases are TGCGCCAGCAGCTTATCACAGGGGAACCACGAGCAGTACTTC. The encoded protein is CASSLSQGNHEQYF. The full variable domain, completed using reference TRBV5-1 and TRBJ2-7, is KAGVTQTPRYLIKTRGQQVTLSCSPISGHRSVSWYQQTPGQGLQFLFEYFSETQRNKGNFPGRFSGRQFSNSRSEMNVSTLELGDSALYLCASSLSQGNHEQYFGPGTRLTVT.

The table lists this clonotype with many counts. This chain links TRBV28 with TRBJ1-1, with D perhaps TRBD1 (6 bases). CDR3 size: 13 residues. The V end lost 2 bases, the J end lost 4 bases, and 8 bases lay between the germline ends. Germline lookup yields CDR1 MDHEN and CDR2 SYDVKM. The CDR3 loop is CASSLQGITEAFF. CDR3 coding DNA: TGTGCCAGCAGTTTACAGGGGATCACTGAAGCTTTCTTT.

This clonotype came up a few times. The chain couples TRBV12-3 or TRBV12-4 to TRBJ1-2; D is uncertain. There are 15 residues in the CDR3. Trimming removed 5 bases from V and 5 bases from J, with 18 bases in between. CDR3 coding DNA: TGTGCCAGCAGTCCTCGACAAGACTTGTTTTATGGCTACACCTTC. Its protein is CASSPRQDLFYGYTF.

This clonotype has only a few counts. The chain carries TRBV27 and TRBJ2-5; 8 nucleotides line up with TRBD2. J lost 7 bases, V lost 4 bases, and 8 bases had no gene match. Germline V gene lookup returns CDR1 MNHEY and CDR2 SMNVEV (reference sequence). The CDR3 runs to 14 residues. CDR3 sequence: CASSSSSGQGTQYF. The CDR3 nucleotides read TGTGCCAGCAGTTCCTCTAGCGGGCAGGGGACCCAGTACTTC.

This chain connects TRBV5-1 to TRBJ2-5; 11 nucleotides line up with TRBD2. Germline CDR1 SGHRS, CDR2 YFSETQ. V lost 2 bases, J lost 2 bases, and 5 bases stayed unmatched. This CDR3 has 16 residues. The CDR3 region has the DNA TGCGCCAGCAGCTTTCCTAGCGGGAGGCTTCAAGAGACCCAGTACTTC. It yields the protein CASSFPSGRLQETQYF.

This clonotype has a count of ten or more. This rearrangement joins TRBV11-2 to TRBJ1-5; no reliable D call. CDR3 length: 13 amino acids. With 4 bases removed from V and 3 bases from J, the gap between germline ends came to 7 bases. Germline CDR1 and CDR2: SGHAT and FQNNGV. CDR3 sequence: CASSSALNQPQHF. The DNA for the CDR3 is TGTGCCAGCAGCTCAGCTCTCAATCAGCCCCAGCATTTT.

This clonotype appeared many times. The gene calls are TRBV12-3 or TRBV12-4 and TRBJ2-7, with D possibly TRBD1 on 6 matching bases. CDR3 length: 16 residues. Deletions cut 6 bases from V and 3 bases from J, with 21 bases between. The CDR3 reads CASSQKQGQGNYEQYF. The CDR3 DNA sequence: TGTGCCAGCAGCCAAAAACAGGGCCAAGGGAACTACGAGCAGTACTTC.

The CDR3 DNA is TGTGCCAGCTCACCCGTGGAGACTGGTGGCTACACCTTC. It translates to CASSPVETGGYTF. V gene TRBV18 combines with J gene TRBJ1-2; no reliable D call. The germline CDR1 and CDR2 sequences are KGHSH and LQKENI. V was cut by 3 bases and J by 7 bases, with 12 bases left in between. The CDR3 has 13 residues.

The sample holds a few counts of this clonotype. Here the CDR3 DNA reads TGCAGTGCTAGAGGTAGCGTGGATCTAATGGGCACTGAAGCTTTCTTT. Amino acid sequence: CSARGSVDLMGTEAFF. The chain has TRBV20-1 and TRBJ1-1; unclear D gene. The V end lost 1 base, the J end lost 4 bases, and 19 bases lay between the germline ends. Germline lookup yields CDR1 DFQATT and CDR2 SNEGSKA (reference sequence). The CDR3 extends over 16 amino acids.

This clonotype has ten or more counts. The genes are TRBV24-1 and TRBJ2-5; a possible D gene is TRBD2 (5 bases). Germline CDR1 is KGHDR and CDR2 is SFDVKD. The CDR3 loop spans 15 amino acids. With 3 bases removed from V and 3 bases from J, the gap between germline ends came to 13 bases. CDR3 in DNA: TGTGCCACCAGTGATCCCGAGGGCGCAAAAGAGACCCAGTACTTC. This gives the protein CATSDPEGAKETQYF.

This clonotype was detected many times. This chain joins TRBV24-1 and TRBJ2-2, with TRBD2 as a possible D gene (6 bases). From germline, CDR1 is KGHDR and CDR2 SFDVKD. V was pared by 4 bases and J by 4 bases, with 18 bases between. The CDR3 loop spans 17 amino acids. CDR3 amino acids: CATSDQNRGTFTGELFF. In DNA, the CDR3 is TGTGCCACCAGTGACCAAAATCGCGGGACGTTCACCGGGGAGCTGTTTTTT.

This clonotype was observed at least ten times. The rearrangement links TRBV4-2 to TRBJ1-2; tentatively, D is TRBD1 (6 bases). The CDR3 runs 15 residues. Deletions cut 0 bases from V and 7 bases from J, with 15 bases between. Germline V gene lookup returns CDR1 LGHNA and CDR2 YNFKEQ. This chain's CDR3 is CASSQDQGRQSGYTF. In DNA form, the CDR3 reads TGTGCCAGCAGCCAAGACCAGGGGCGGCAGTCTGGCTACACCTTC.

About this clonotype: This may come from a read error, since a much larger clone is one base off. This chain joins TRBV7-2 and TRBJ2-5, with 7 bases matching TRBD1. CDR3 length: 14 residues. CDR1 and CDR2 (germline): SGHTA, FQGNSA. J gave up 5 bases and V 5 bases, and 8 bases lay outside the gene matches. The CDR3 here is CASSRLGQRETQYF. The CDR3 DNA sequence: TGTGCCAGCAGCCGCCTGGGACAGAGGGAGACCCAGTACTTC. Full variable domain (rest looked up from reference TRBV7-2 and TRBJ2-5): GAGVSQSPSNKVTEKGKDVELRCDPISGHTALYWYRQSLGQGLEFLIYFQGNSAPDKSGLPSDRFSAERTGGSVSTLTIQRTQQEDSAVYLCASSRLGQRETQYFGPGTRLLVL.

The chain recombines TRBV28 with TRBJ2-2; 9 nucleotides agree with TRBD1. V shed 3 bases, J shed 4 bases, and the junction held 15 bases outside the gene matches. The germline V gene has CDR1 MDHEN and CDR2 SYDVKM. The CDR3 has 19 residues. DNA for the CDR3: TGTGCCAGCAGTTTTAGTGTAGTTTTGGGACAGGGAATCACCGGGGAGCTGTTTTTT. Translation gives CASSFSVVLGQGITGELFF.

This clonotype has a count of ten or more. This sequence joins TRBV12-3 or TRBV12-4 and TRBJ2-3, with TRBD2 identical over 15 bases. This CDR3 comprises 15 residues. The junction had 2 bases not matched to a gene; V was cut back by 4 bases and J by 6 bases. The CDR3 region is CASSWGTSGGDTQYF. CDR3 coding DNA: TGTGCCAGCAGTTGGGGGACTAGCGGGGGGGATACGCAGTATTTT.

In the case of this clonotype: A much more abundant neighbour one base away suggests this may be a read error. The chain combines TRBV6-1 with TRBJ2-7, with 10 positions matching TRBD1. V was clipped by 8 bases and J by 4 bases; unmatched bases: 8. Germline CDR1 is MNHNS and CDR2 is SASEGT. This CDR3 region has 14 residues. The CDR3 bases are TGTGCCAGCGAAGCCGGGACAGGGGCTTACGAGCAGTACTTC. It is translated as CASEAGTGAYEQYF.

This clonotype was found many times. The DNA for the CDR3 is TGCAGTGCTATCCGGGACATTCAAATGGGCGAGCAGTACTTC. Amino acids: CSAIRDIQMGEQYF. The chain links TRBV20-1 to TRBJ2-7; TRBD1 is a possible D gene (6 bases). The germline gives CDR1 DFQATT, CDR2 SNEGSKA (reference sequence). The CDR3 length is 14 residues. The V end lost 4 bases, the J end lost 6 bases, and 19 bases lay between the germline ends.

This clonotype was detected many times. The junction does not match germline at one end; this may be a read error. The chain carries TRBV5-1 and TRBJ1-1; 7 nucleotides match TRBD1. The CDR3 is 15 amino acids. Germline V gene sequence: CDR1 SGHRS, CDR2 YFSETQ. The CDR3, as DNA: TGTGCCAGCAGCTTAGCGGGAACAGGGGACACTGAAGCTTTCTTT. Translating gives CASSLAGTGDTEAFF.

The V gene is TRBV3-1, the J gene TRBJ2-2; 9 bases fit TRBD2. V lost 4 bases and J lost 1; bases outside the gene matches: 4. Looked up from germline, CDR1 is LGHDT and CDR2 is YNNKEL (reference sequence). CDR3 length: 16 amino acids. In nucleotides, the CDR3 is TGTGCCAGCAGCCGGTATAGCGGGAGGAACACCGGGGAGCTGTTTTTT. This encodes CASSRYSGRNTGELFF. The full variable domain, with the rest looked up from reference TRBV3-1 and TRBJ2-2, is DTAVSQTPKYLVTQMGNDKSIKCEQNLGHDTMYWYKQDSKKFLKIMFSYNNKELIINETVPNRFSPKSPDKAHLNLHINSLELGDSAVYFCASSRYSGRNTGELFFGEGSRLTVL.

The CDR3 spells CAISDQGVGEAFF. In nucleotides, the CDR3 is TGTGCCATCAGCGACCAAGGTGTGGGTGAAGCTTTCTTT. This sequence joins TRBV10-3 and TRBJ1-1; D gene unclear. V dropped 6 bases and J dropped 7 bases, with 15 bases sitting between them. Germline CDR1 is ENHRY and CDR2 is SYGVKD. The CDR3 length is 13 residues.

Ten or more counts support this clonotype. The chain joins TRBV15 to TRBJ2-2; no clear D. Trimming removed 0 bases from V and 4 bases from J, with 6 bases in between. The CDR3 extends over 14 amino acids. CDR1 LNHNV and CDR2 YYDKDF come from the germline V gene (reference sequence). The CDR3 reads CATSRDPITGELFF. The CDR3 nucleotides are TGTGCCACCAGCAGAGACCCGATCACCGGGGAGCTGTTTTTT.

In its sample, this clonotype was seen many times. CDR3 sequence (DNA): TGTGCCAGTAGTAATCGACAGTTCCGATATGGCTACACCTTC. Its protein product is CASSNRQFRYGYTF. This chain links TRBV19 with TRBJ1-2, with D possibly being TRBD1 (5 bases). In germline, CDR1 is LNHDA, CDR2 SQIVND (reference sequence). The CDR3 loop spans 14 amino acids. The germline V and J ends were trimmed by 4 bases and 5 bases, with 14 bases remaining between them.

This clonotype turned up a few times. The chain combines TRBV25-1 with TRBJ1-3; D uncertain. The germline V gene has CDR1 MGHDK and CDR2 SYGVNS. CDR3 length: 15 residues. V shed 4 bases and J shed 0 bases, with 10 bases lying between them. CDR3 nucleotides: TGTGCCAGCAGTGTGCGGCAGTACTCTGGAAACACCATATATTTT. Translating gives CASSVRQYSGNTIYF.

This clonotype showed up many times. The genes are TRBV28 and TRBJ2-5; D tentatively fits TRBD1 or TRBD2 (6 bases each). V lost 6 bases and J 6 bases, leaving 23 bases between the germline ends. Germline V gene sequence: CDR1 MDHEN, CDR2 SYDVKM. This CDR3 region has 16 residues. The CDR3 DNA sequence: TGTGCCAGCAGCAAGTCCGATGGGGGGCCCTTAAAGACCCAGTACTTC. It codes for CASSKSDGGPLKTQYF.

This clonotype has just a few counts. The CDR3 DNA reads TGTGCCAGCAGTCTCTCCGGGACGATACTCACAGATACGCAGTATTTT. Translating gives CASSLSGTILTDTQYF. The chain joins TRBV7-6 to TRBJ2-3; the D gene could be TRBD1 or TRBD2 (5 bases each). V was cut by 6 bases and J by 2 bases, with 18 bases left in between. This CDR3 spans 16 amino acids. Germline loops: CDR1 SGHVS, CDR2 FNYEAQ. Full variable domain (rest looked up from reference TRBV7-6 and TRBJ2-3): GAGVSQSPRYKVTKRGQDVALRCDPISGHVSLYWYRQALGQGPEFLTYFNYEAQQDKSGLPNDRFSAERPEGSISTLTIQRTEQRDSAMYRCASSLSGTILTDTQYFGPGTRLTVL.

This clonotype was counted at least ten times. The chain links TRBV28 to TRBJ2-7; 10 bases line up with TRBD2. V lost 7 bases and J lost 0; bases outside the gene matches: 0. The CDR3 length is 13 residues. Germline CDR1 is MDHEN and CDR2 is SYDVKM. The CDR3 DNA sequence: TGTGCCAGCACTAGCGGGAGCTCCTACGAGCAGTACTTC. Amino acid sequence: CASTSGSSYEQYF.

This clonotype was picked up many times. It is likely a read error, because the conserved phenylalanine at the end of the CDR3 is missing. As DNA, the CDR3 is TGTGCCAGCAGCTTGGGAGACAGGGTCGGAGACGAGCAGTACCTC. Amino acids: CASSLGDRVGDEQYL. The chain combines TRBV11-2 with TRBJ2-7, with 7 bases fitting TRBD1. J gave up 5 bases and V 3 bases, and 10 bases lay outside the gene matches. CDR1 and CDR2 from the germline V gene are SGHAT and FQNNGV. This CDR3 is built from 15 residues.

This clonotype has a handful of counts. The rearrangement joins TRBV6-1 to TRBJ1-3; 7 bases align to TRBD1. Per the germline V gene, CDR1 is MNHNS and CDR2 is SASEGT. V lost 6 bases and J lost 4; bases outside the gene matches: 9. CDR3 length equals 15 residues. DNA for the CDR3: TGTGCCAGCAGCTCCAGGACAGGACTGGGAAACACCATATATTTT. Its translation: CASSSRTGLGNTIYF.

This chain uses TRBV6-1 with TRBJ1-5, with a possible D match to TRBD1 (5 bases). The CDR3 consists of 15 residues. Germline V gene sequence: CDR1 MNHNS, CDR2 SASEGT. V gave up 7 bases and J gave up 6 bases, with 19 bases separating them. Here the CDR3 reads CASTDSRQSGQPQHF. For the CDR3, the DNA is TGTGCCAGCACCGACTCGCGACAGAGCGGTCAGCCCCAGCATTTT.